The 6 T cell receptor beta chains below all came from one sample that was sequenced in a study of T-cell reconstitution after alpha-beta-depleted transplantation in children. The TCRbeta library was prepared with unique molecular identifiers. TCRdb processed the PCR reads anew with MiXCR; each CDR3 protein has one entry. The sample includes roughly 500,000 distinct CDR3 sequences, roughly a tenth of them seen just once. The specimen comprised PBMCs, sampled before TCRalphabeta/CD19-depleted stem cell transplant. The source is a child aged 2 to 15 with inherited bone marrow failure, due to receive a stem cell transplant.

This clonotype was counted many times. This chain links TRBV7-9 with TRBJ2-7; D is unclear. V was cut by 1 base and J by 8 bases, with 9 bases left in between. CDR1 and CDR2 (germline): SEHNR, FQNEAQ (reference sequence). This CDR3 comprises 12 residues. CDR3 DNA: TGTGCCAGCAGCTTAGAGTTGACGAAGCAGTACTTC. This gives the protein CASSLELTKQYF.

V is TRBV4-3 and J is TRBJ2-1, with 7 bases lining up with TRBD1. Germline V lookup: CDR1 LGHNA, CDR2 YSLEER. CDR3 size: 17 residues. The ends lost 2 bases at V and 4 bases at J; junction bases unmatched: 11. The CDR3 sequence: CASSQHLSGTAYNEQFF. The CDR3 DNA is TGCGCCAGCAGCCAACATCTTTCAGGGACAGCTTACAATGAGCAGTTCTTC.

This sequence joins TRBV30 and TRBJ2-7; possibly TRBD1 for D (5 bases). The V gene lost 1 base and the J gene lost 6 bases, with 10 bases spanning the gap. Looked up from germline, CDR1 is GTSNPN and CDR2 is SVGIG (reference sequence). CDR3 length equals 12 residues. CDR3 sequence: CAWSEVGPEQYF. In DNA form, the CDR3 reads TGTGCCTGGAGTGAAGTGGGGCCCGAGCAGTACTTC.

This clonotype was seen a few times. The chain recombines TRBV7-2 with TRBJ2-1, with TRBD2 matching over 9 bases. The CDR3 spans 17 residues. Germline V CDR1 and CDR2: SGHTA, FQGNSA. With V trimmed by 6 bases and J by 5 bases, 14 bases remained unmatched. The CDR3 region is CASRQGPAGGFNNEQFF. The DNA for the CDR3 is TGTGCCAGCAGGCAGGGACCAGCGGGAGGATTCAACAATGAGCAGTTCTTC.

Of note for this clonotype: Just one base apart from a much larger clone, this may be a read error. The chain couples TRBV5-1 to TRBJ2-3; 8 nucleotides match TRBD2. J gave up 4 bases and V 0 bases, and 13 bases lay outside the gene matches. The V gene's germline CDR1 is SGHRS and CDR2 YFSETQ. The CDR3 is 18 amino acids. DNA of the CDR3: TGCGCCAGCAGCTTGGCGCCGGCTAGCGGGCTTAAGGCAGATACGCAGTATTTT. Its translation: CASSLAPASGLKADTQYF. The full variable domain, rest sourced from reference TRBV5-1 and TRBJ2-3, is KAGVTQTPRYLIKTRGQQVTLSCSPISGHRSVSWYQQTPGQGLQFLFEYFSETQRNKGNFPGRFSGRQFSNSRSEMNVSTLELGDSALYLCASSLAPASGLKADTQYFGPGTRLTVL.

This clonotype was counted ten times or more. The chain joins TRBV28 to TRBJ2-4; the D call may be TRBD1 or TRBD2 (5 bases each). CDR1 is MDHEN and CDR2 is SYDVKM in the germline V gene. CDR3 size: 16 residues. V lost 5 bases to trimming and J lost 3 bases, with 17 bases between them. Here the CDR3 reads CASSPQGEVGKNIQYF. As DNA, the CDR3 is TGTGCCAGCAGTCCCCAGGGAGAGGTGGGCAAAAACATTCAGTACTTC.